A single sample gave rise to the 18 T cell receptor beta chains below, sequenced in a study of T cell repertoires in cytomegalovirus infection. Each CDR3 protein gets one entry after TCRdb re-called the reads with MiXCR. The repertoire holds 200,000 to 300,000 distinct CDR3 sequences, with approximately 15% as singletons. The material sequenced was PBMCs. The receptors shown here come from a human donor in good health (CMV status not recorded). Some clones in this sample may be carry-over from other donors' samples.

This clonotype was picked up many times. The rearrangement uses TRBV20-1 and TRBJ2-3, with a weak D call TRBD2 (6 bases). This CDR3 region has 16 residues. Trimming shortened V by 8 bases and J by 1 base, and 22 bases separated the two germline ends. Germline V gene lookup returns CDR1 DFQATT and CDR2 SNEGSKA (reference sequence). The CDR3 is CSQRSLRGFGTDTQYF. The CDR3 DNA sequence: TGCAGTCAACGCTCCCTTCGGGGGTTCGGCACAGATACGCAGTATTTT.

Many counts were recorded for this clonotype. V usage is TRBV7-2 and J usage is TRBJ2-5, with TRBD2 identical over 7 bases. V was clipped by 2 bases and J by 2 bases; unmatched bases: 5. The CDR3 extends over 15 amino acids. Germline CDR1 reads SGHTA; CDR2 reads FQGNSA. This chain's CDR3 is CASSLQAGRQETQYF. The DNA for the CDR3 is TGTGCCAGCAGCTTACAAGCGGGAAGGCAAGAGACCCAGTACTTC.

This clonotype was picked up a small number of times. The chain is built from TRBV4-2 and TRBJ1-2; possible D gene TRBD1, 6 bases. The CDR3 is 19 residues long. Trimming took 0 bases from V and 0 from J, leaving 20 bases between them. Per the germline V gene, CDR1 is LGHNA and CDR2 is YNFKEQ. CDR3 DNA: TGTGCCAGCAGCCAAGATTATCGTGGACAGCCAATACCTAACTATGGCTACACCTTC. This encodes CASSQDYRGQPIPNYGYTF.

V is TRBV7-9 and J is TRBJ2-3; D not certain. The CDR3 runs 15 residues. Germline assignment: CDR1 SEHNR and CDR2 FQNEAQ (reference sequence). Between the trimmed V and J ends, which lost 1 base and 0 bases, there was a span of 8 bases. The DNA of the CDR3 is TGTGCCAGCAGCTTAGTACACCCAAGCACAGATACGCAGTATTTT. It encodes CASSLVHPSTDTQYF.

The chain couples TRBV28 to TRBJ1-5, with TRBD1 as a possible D gene (5 bases). The CDR3 length is 15 residues. Germline V gene lookup returns CDR1 MDHEN and CDR2 SYDVKM. Trimming took off 2 bases at V and 0 bases at J, with 8 bases between the two ends. DNA for the CDR3: TGTGCCAGCAGTTTAGACAGATATAGCAATCAGCCCCAGCATTTT. Residues: CASSLDRYSNQPQHF.

This clonotype occurred many times. The CDR3 reads CASSLGLAGNNEQFF. CDR3 DNA: TGTGCCAGCAGCTTAGGCCTAGCGGGTAACAATGAGCAGTTCTTC. V and J are TRBV7-2 and TRBJ2-1; 8 bases align to TRBD2. V lost 1 base, J lost 5 bases, and 4 bases stayed unmatched. The germline V gene encodes CDR1 SGHTA and CDR2 FQGNSA. The CDR3 is 15 amino acids. The variable domain in full, with the rest retrieved from reference TRBV7-2 and TRBJ2-1, is GAGVSQSPSNKVTEKGKDVELRCDPISGHTALYWYRQSLGQGLEFLIYFQGNSAPDKSGLPSDRFSAERTGGSVSTLTIQRTQQEDSAVYLCASSLGLAGNNEQFFGPGTRLTVL.

The chain combines TRBV14 with TRBJ2-3; D is unclear. Germline V lookup: CDR1 SGHDN, CDR2 FVKESK. V gave up 0 bases and J gave up 6 bases, with 13 bases separating them. The CDR3 has 15 residues. The CDR3 DNA sequence: TGTGCCAGCAGCCAAGACAGGAAGGCGACTGATACGCAGTATTTT. Amino acid sequence: CASSQDRKATDTQYF. The complete variable domain, with remaining parts taken from reference TRBV14 and TRBJ2-3, reads EAGVTQFPSHSVIEKGQTVTLRCDPISGHDNLYWYRRVMGKEIKFLLHFVKESKQDESGMPNNRFLAERTGGTYSTLKVQPAELEDSGVYFCASSQDRKATDTQYFGPGTRLTVL.

The chain links TRBV5-1 to TRBJ2-3; TRBD2 is a possible D gene (5 bases). Germline V gene data show CDR1 as SGHRS and CDR2 as YFSETQ. Trimming took off 4 bases at V and 0 bases at J, with 15 bases between the two ends. The CDR3 is made up of 16 amino acids. The CDR3 bases are TGCGCCAGCAGCGGACTTGGGAGTAGTAGCACAGATACGCAGTATTTT. It specifies CASSGLGSSSTDTQYF.

The chain employs TRBV20-1 and TRBJ2-3; 8 bases map to TRBD1. Germline V gene data show CDR1 as DFQATT and CDR2 as SNEGSKA (reference sequence). V gave up 3 bases and J gave up 3 bases; unmatched junction bases: 5. The CDR3 length is 14 residues. This chain's CDR3 is CSASPRGRTDTQYF. In DNA form, the CDR3 reads TGCAGTGCTAGCCCCAGGGGGCGGACAGATACGCAGTATTTT.

The sample holds many counts of this clonotype. The J gene is TRBJ1-5, the V gene TRBV28; D not certain. The CDR3 is 17 residues long. Germline CDR1 and CDR2: MDHEN and SYDVKM. V was trimmed by 5 bases and J by 0 bases, leaving 17 bases between them. The CDR3 spells CASSPPSASYSNQPQHF. In DNA form, the CDR3 reads TGTGCCAGCAGTCCACCATCGGCCTCGTATAGCAATCAGCCCCAGCATTTT.

V usage is TRBV19 and J usage is TRBJ2-2, with 12 bases lining up with TRBD1. CDR1 is LNHDA, CDR2 SQIVND, per germline (reference sequence). The trim removed 2 bases at V and 4 bases at J, leaving 8 bases unmatched. The CDR3 consists of 18 residues. In DNA form, the CDR3 reads TGTGCCAGTAGTATAACCTCGGGACAGGGGGCGAGCACCGGGGAGCTGTTTTTT. It specifies CASSITSGQGASTGELFF.

The sample holds a few counts of this clonotype. The chain carries TRBV28 and TRBJ2-5; possibly TRBD1 or TRBD2 for D (5 bases each). Trimming stripped 4 bases from V and 2 bases from J, with 14 bases between. Germline CDR1 and CDR2: MDHEN and SYDVKM. The CDR3 covers 15 residues. The CDR3 bases are TGTGCCAGCAGTTCTCCCAAGAGGGGACAAGAGACCCAGTACTTC. Its protein is CASSSPKRGQETQYF.

This clonotype was seen at least ten times. The chain combines TRBV12-3 or TRBV12-4 with TRBJ1-2, with D tentatively TRBD1 (5 bases). With 5 bases removed from V and 4 bases from J, the gap between germline ends came to 11 bases. This CDR3 region has 13 residues. CDR3 residues: CASSQGDIYGYTF. As DNA, the CDR3 is TGTGCCAGCAGTCAGGGTGACATCTATGGCTACACCTTC.

This clonotype showed up just a few times. The chain carries TRBV29-1 and TRBJ1-2; D is possibly TRBD1 (6 bases). This CDR3 is 12 amino acids long. Trimming took off 4 bases at V and 8 bases at J, with 14 bases between the two ends. Germline CDR1 and CDR2: SQVTM and ANQGSEA. CDR3 in amino acids: CSVATGPSGYTF. The CDR3 DNA sequence: TGCAGCGTTGCAACAGGGCCAAGCGGCTACACCTTC.

Comments on this clonotype: A read error is possible here, since a much larger clone lies one base away. V is TRBV7-7 and J is TRBJ1-1; D gene ambiguous. V gave up 4 bases and J gave up 4 bases, with 13 bases separating them. Germline V gene data show CDR1 as SSHAT and CDR2 as FNYEAQ (reference sequence). The CDR3 runs to 14 residues. The CDR3 DNA sequence: TGTGCCAGCAGCTCGAAAGGGTATAGCACTGAAGCTTTCTTT. It yields the protein CASSSKGYSTEAFF. The full variable domain, its missing parts supplied by reference TRBV7-7 and TRBJ1-1, is GAGVSQSPRYKVTKRGQDVTLRCDPISSHATLYWYQQALGQGPEFLTYFNYEAQPDKSGLPSDRFSAERPEGSISTLTIQRTEQRDSAMYRCASSSKGYSTEAFFGQGTRLTVV.

J is TRBJ2-1 and V is TRBV4-1; TRBD1 agrees at 10 bases. Germline CDR1 reads MGHRA; CDR2 reads YSYEKL. This CDR3 spans 14 amino acids. V dropped 4 bases and J dropped 7; count of bases not matched to a gene: 4. The CDR3, as DNA: TGCGCCAGCAGCCCCTGGACAGGGGGGAATGAGCAGTTCTTC. This sequence encodes CASSPWTGGNEQFF.

V is TRBV28 and J is TRBJ1-2; D unresolved. The V gene's germline CDR1 is MDHEN and CDR2 SYDVKM. Trimming stripped 1 base from V and 4 bases from J, with 13 bases between. The length of the CDR3 is 15 residues. CDR3 loop: CASSLSGEEGYGYTF. CDR3 nucleotide sequence: TGTGCCAGCAGTTTATCGGGCGAGGAAGGCTATGGCTACACCTTC.

This chain connects TRBV7-3 to TRBJ1-1, with D perhaps TRBD1 (5 bases). Germline CDR1 SGHTA, CDR2 FQGTGA. V was pared by 0 bases and J by 6 bases, with 8 bases between. The CDR3 sequence is 13 residues long. The chain's CDR3 is CASSLTGRSEAFF. CDR3 coding DNA: TGTGCCAGCAGCTTAACGGGACGGTCTGAAGCTTTCTTT.